This TCR beta chain appears in the sequencing data of a study of T cells after yellow fever vaccination. Study overall: SMART-Seq v4 Ultra Low Input served to prepare low-cell-number fractions. General study findings and limits: The study found a weaker secondary response that peaked faster, day 5 versus 15.

The CDR3 contains 13 residues. Per the germline V gene, CDR1 is DFQATT and CDR2 is SNEGSKA (reference sequence). The V end was cut by 5 bases, the J end by 0 bases, with 9 bases between. 5'RACE template switching produced TCR cDNA carrying a universal primer site and UMIs. TCRdb itself ran the 5' RACE reads through MiXCR, one entry per CDR3 protein. The table shows roughly 340,000 distinct CDR3 sequences, with roughly 9.4% occurring only once. This clonotype was found a few times. Antigen unknown. Sequencing used PBMCs, obtained on the day of the first yellow fever vaccination. This receptor was obtained from a man between 18 and 29 years old who received the YFV17D yellow fever vaccine. V gene TRBV20-1 combines with J gene TRBJ2-3; D is unresolved. As DNA, the CDR3 is TGCAGTGCTGGGCTCTATAGCACAGATACGCAGTATTTT. Protein product: CSAGLYSTDTQYF.